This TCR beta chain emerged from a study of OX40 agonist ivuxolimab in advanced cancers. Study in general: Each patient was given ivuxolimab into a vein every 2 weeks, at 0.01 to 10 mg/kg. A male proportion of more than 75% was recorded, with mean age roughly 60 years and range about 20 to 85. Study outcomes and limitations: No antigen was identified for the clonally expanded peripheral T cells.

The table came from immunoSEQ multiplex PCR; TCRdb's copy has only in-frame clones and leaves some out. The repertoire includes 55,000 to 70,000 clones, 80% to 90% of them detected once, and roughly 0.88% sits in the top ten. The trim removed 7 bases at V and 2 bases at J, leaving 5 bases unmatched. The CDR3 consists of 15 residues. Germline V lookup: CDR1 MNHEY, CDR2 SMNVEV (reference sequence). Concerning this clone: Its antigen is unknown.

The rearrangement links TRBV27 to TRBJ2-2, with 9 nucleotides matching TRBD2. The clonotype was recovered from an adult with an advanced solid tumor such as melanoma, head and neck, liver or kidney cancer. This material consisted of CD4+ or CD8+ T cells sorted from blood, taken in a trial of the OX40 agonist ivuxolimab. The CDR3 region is CASTRLADNTGELFF. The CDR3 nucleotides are TGTGCCAGCACACGACTAGCGGATAACACCGGGGAGCTGTTTTTT.